The present T cell receptor (beta chain) was sequenced within a study of T cells in Graves' hyperthyroidism and ophthalmopathy. CDR1 and CDR2 from the germline V gene are SEHNR and FQNEAQ (reference sequence). J lost 7 bases, V lost 3 bases, and 20 bases had no gene match. The CDR3 sequence is 18 residues long. Concerning this clonotype itself: Its antigen is undetermined.

From RNA transcripts, TCR beta CDR3 regions were amplified. First-round RT-PCR with HTBI primers amplified the TCR CDR3 region. TCRdb reanalysed the multiplex PCR reads using MiXCR and keeps one entry per CDR3 protein. This table has about 690,000 distinct CDR3 sequences, 17% appearing once. Overall study findings and caveats: The majority of expanded thyroid clonotypes above 0.001 also appeared in blood.

The sequencing sample was made of blood. V and J are TRBV7-9 and TRBJ2-5; 7 nucleotides agree with TRBD1. The sequence derives from a man aged 50-60 years with Graves' hyperthyroidism. CDR3: CASSLSASGGKKGATQYF. The CDR3 bases are TGTGCCAGCAGCTTGAGTGCGAGCGGAGGAAAAAAGGGGGCGACCCAGTACTTC.